This T cell receptor (beta chain) is from a study of blood T cell repertoires in COVID-19. Overall study context: Samples taken during acute and convalescent COVID-19 were collected in the United States, Italy and Spain. PBMCs, B-cell-depleted T cells, or T cells provided the cDNA or gDNA that made up the material.

Original processing methods: Researchers report that nucleated cell counts were estimated from reference gene primer amplification. TCRdb keeps only in-frame clones here, not all; method: immunoSEQ multiplex PCR. The DNA gave D and trimming, while V, J and clone size come from that table. In the table there are about 320,000 clones, under 95% of which are singletons. V was clipped by 5 bases and J by 5 bases; unmatched bases: 10. Germline loops: CDR1 SEHNR, CDR2 FQNEAQ (reference sequence). The CDR3 is 15 amino acids. Participants were placed into cohorts based on the clinical history they reported. This clonotype originated in a man in his sixties who had recovered from COVID-19. The chain is built from TRBV7-9 and TRBJ2-5; 8 positions agree with TRBD2. Specimen: PBMCs or T cells enriched from blood (not recorded which). The CDR3 sequence: CASSPGGASGETQYF. The CDR3 coding sequence is TGTGCCAGCAGCCCGGGGGGGGCTAGCGGTGAGACCCAGTACTTC.